This T cell receptor beta chain was documented in a study of metastatic and nonmetastatic thyroid tumors (dated by TCRdb to 2018 to 2021). As for the study more broadly: For patients with malignant and with benign thyroid disease, the researchers compared repertoires between peripheral blood samples and tumor or nodule tissue samples.

None of the patients had been given any treatment before thyroid surgery. Patient clinical samples collected from the early 2010s to the late 2010s were retrospectively analysed using T-cell receptor beta sequencing. Libraries were constructed by PCR. The listed sequencing device is Illumina HiSeq 4000. High-throughput sequencing was used to profile the CDR3 region of the TCR beta-chain in every patient. The original pipeline was this. A classifier to discriminate distant-metastatic papillary thyroid cancer patients was built from CDR3 differences across clinicopathological groups. The Shannon index was used to measure repertoire diversity, and the Morisita-Horn index was used to measure how similar tumor and blood repertoires were. TCRdb trimmed the raw reads at Q25, called clones with MiXCR and kept productive beta chains. These V and J calls are TCRdb output, not the study's own analysis. The sample data list around 28,000 clones, and 3.7% of these were observed just once. The ten largest account for 3% to 3.5% of the sample.

The CDR3 spans 14 residues, from the cysteine through the phenylalanine. The sequence is cut down to CDR3 DNA, 42 bases in frame from base 1. V gives up 1 base and J gives up 6 bases, and the segment between their germline ends measures 11 bases. Looking up the germline V gene yields CDR1 SGHDN and CDR2 FVKESK. The paper as a whole reports these results and caveats: In both blood and tumor samples, malignant tumors were reported to have significantly higher TCR beta diversity than benign nodules.

In this sample, this clone turned up many times. What antigen it recognizes has not been identified. The record has no base qualities; no much larger clone is one base away. The receptor was derived from a male donor with papillary thyroid cancer or a benign thyroid nodule (not recorded which). Some clones in this sample may be carry-over from other donors' samples. The sample comprised blood. The chain joins TRBV14 to TRBJ2-3; TRBD2 might be the D gene, on 6 matching bases. CDR3 loop: CASSQAGSSDTQYF. The bases are TGTGCCAGCAGCCAAGCCGGGAGCTCCGATACGCAGTATTTT. Here the CDR3 is joined to the reference TRBV14 and TRBJ2-3 genes, and the full variable domain is: EAGVTQFPSHSVIEKGQTVTLRCDPISGHDNLYWYRRVMGKEIKFLLHFVKESKQDESGMPNNRFLAERTGGTYSTLKVQPAELEDSGVYFCASSQAGSSDTQYFGPGTRLTVL.